This record covers a single T cell receptor beta chain. No antigen is known for it. No base qualities exist here, and no much larger clone lies one base off it. Looking up the germline V gene yields CDR1 MGHRA and CDR2 YSYEKL. Spanning cysteine to phenylalanine, the CDR3 consists of 15 amino acids. Only the CDR3 part of the read is kept: 45 bases, read in frame from the first base. V is shortened by 0 bases, J by 0 bases, and the region joining them spans 8 bases. These data originate in a study of T cell responses to AZD1222 COVID-19 vaccine (dated by TCRdb to about 2021). Regarding the research as a whole: TCR sequencing covered 233 trial participants: roughly 200 given two doses of AZD1222 and around 26 given two doses of MenACWY control vaccine. Trial participants were enrolled by age into subgroups of 18-55, 56-69 and 70-plus years, and around 150, 28 and 57 TCR-sequenced participants, respectively, were included in these subgroups. On the study overall, not on this receptor specifically: A significant rise in spike-specific TCR breadth and depth was observed after two AZD1222 doses relative to day 0 and relative to MenACWY recipients. In the small 56-69-year group, the increase in depth fell short of significance, most likely because of low power. No day 14 peak-response samples were available, so repertoires were characterized only after the peak T cell response. Conclusions about previously exposed vaccinees are limited because only 5 or 6 AZD1222 recipients were SARS-CoV-2 seropositive at baseline. CD4 TCRs associated with the vaccine covered the entire spike protein, and the dominant responses were in regions 160-218 and 743-854. Reportedly, almost half of the unique spike-specific TCRs recognized epitopes lying outside the regions that are mutated in the B.1.351 and B.1.1.7 variants. Most participants were white British and females outnumbered males, and the authors suggested that clonal diversity may have been underestimated.

Taken with the paper, the label for time point translates to: about 28 days (+/-7) after the second vaccine dose. AZD1222 recipients given second doses at about 4 weeks or at about 12 weeks were pooled, since spike-specific TCR depth and breadth were not found to differ between the two schedules. Samples from vaccinated people were obtained from the UK trials COV001 and COV002, which included a single-blind randomized controlled phase 2/3 trial of AZD1222 (ChAdOx1 nCoV-19) in healthy adults. Trial participant PBMC samples were collected at day 0 and day 28 after the second dose for TCRbeta chain sequencing. The CDR3 regions of human TCRbeta chains were analyzed by immunosequencing. Per the source publication's procedure: Repertoire TCRs were checked for matches against a reference library of SARS-CoV-2-specific TCRs that had been generated using the MIRA antigen-specificity platform. Breadth was defined as the fraction of unique TCRs that were SARS-CoV-2-associated. Depth was defined as the fraction of total T cells that were SARS-CoV-2-associated. Using the MIRA data, each spike-specific TCR was assigned both to the spike region to which the TCR was reactive and to a CD4 or CD8 class. Log10-transformed breadth and depth values were compared by one-way ANOVA with Sidak's multiple comparisons tests. What TCRdb holds here is the immuneACCESS table cut down to in-frame rearrangements. Part of the clones is not present; checked against another copy, under half of the missing clones reflect an unresolved V gene, and the others are unexplained. V and J calls and clone size come straight from that table; D and trimming were deduced from the DNA. The sample table shows 120,000 to 150,000 clones, and around 94% are seen once. About a tenth of the sample comes from the top ten.

The specimen was peripheral blood, collected 28 days after the second AZD1222 dose. The TCR sequence derives from an adult who received the AZD1222 COVID-19 vaccine. The chain couples TRBV4-1 to TRBJ1-2; the D gene cannot be resolved reliably. The nucleotide sequence reads as follows: TGCGCCAGCAGCCAAGAGACACGGACTAACTATGGCTACACCTTC. This codes for CASSQETRTNYGYTF.